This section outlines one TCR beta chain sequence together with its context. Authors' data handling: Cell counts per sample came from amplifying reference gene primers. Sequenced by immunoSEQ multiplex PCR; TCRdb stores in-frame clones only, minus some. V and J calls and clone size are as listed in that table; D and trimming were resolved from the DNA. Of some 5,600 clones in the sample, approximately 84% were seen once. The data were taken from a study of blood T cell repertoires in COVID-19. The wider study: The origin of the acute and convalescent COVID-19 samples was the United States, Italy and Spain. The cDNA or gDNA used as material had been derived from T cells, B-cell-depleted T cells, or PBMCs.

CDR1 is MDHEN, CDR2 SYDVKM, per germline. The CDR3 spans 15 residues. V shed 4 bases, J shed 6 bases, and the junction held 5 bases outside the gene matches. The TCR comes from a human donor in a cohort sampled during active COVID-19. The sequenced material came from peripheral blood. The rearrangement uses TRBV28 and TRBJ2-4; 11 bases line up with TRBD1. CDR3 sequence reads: CASSSGQGAGNIQYF. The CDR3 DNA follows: TGTGCCAGCAGTTCCGGACAGGGGGCAGGAAACATTCAGTACTTC.